This T cell receptor (beta chain) was documented in a study of cytomegalovirus exposure and HLA in healthy donors. Overall study: Among about 179 million T cells, an earlier analysis found around 100 million unique TCR beta sequences.

The PCR ran on 60 Vbeta and 13 Jbeta primers. Profiled with immunoSEQ multiplex PCR; TCRdb holds only in-frame clones, not every one. The sample lists about 120,000 clones, over 65% occurring once. At sampling all donors were nominally healthy, likely with unrecorded immune exposures. Worth noting for this clone: Its antigen is still unknown.

Germline CDR1 SEHNR, CDR2 FQNEAQ (reference sequence). Germline trimming cut 5 bases from V and 4 bases from J; bases unmatched to any gene: 7. The length of the CDR3 is 15 residues. Study outcomes and limitations: Analyses of presence and absence presupposed an approximately uniform sequencing depth across donors. Among TCR beta chains of equal frequency, HLA-associated ones were more clonally expanded in a later analysis.

Sequenced: PBMCs. The receptor was isolated from a female donor in good health and CMV-seronegative. This rearrangement joins TRBV7-9 to TRBJ2-5; 10 bases are shared with TRBD1. Here the CDR3 DNA reads TGTGCCAGCAGCCTCCAGACAGGGGGCATAGAGACCCAGTACTTC. It specifies CASSLQTGGIETQYF.